This TCR beta chain appears in the sequencing data of a study of blood T cell repertoires in COVID-19. In the study overall: The United States, Italy and Spain were the sources of the acute and convalescent COVID-19 samples.

V lost 2 bases to trimming and J lost 7 bases; unmatched junction nucleotides: 5. In germline, CDR1 is SGHVS, CDR2 FNYEAQ. The CDR3 length is 14 residues. In the original analysis: How many nucleated cells were present was estimated from reference gene primer amplification. Here immunoSEQ multiplex PCR was the method, and the copy in TCRdb shows in-frame clones only, minus some. Clone size and V and J calls were adopted from that table, with D and trimming inferred from the DNA. The table records a few hundred thousand clones, approximately 91% of them present only once. V usage is TRBV7-6 and J usage is TRBJ1-2; TRBD1 aligns across 9 bases. This TCR was recovered from a human donor in a cohort sampled during active COVID-19. The sample comprised peripheral blood. The chain's CDR3 is CASSLMDRGAGYTF. CDR3 in DNA: TGTGCCAGCAGCTTAATGGACAGGGGTGCTGGCTACACCTTC.